This TCR beta chain derives from a study of T cell repertoires in cytomegalovirus infection. Background on the study: Based on public TCR beta signatures, there were indications of CMV infection and of a matching HLA type. General study points: In two of eight donors, the top clonotype was HLA-C-restricted CMV-specific.

Note on this clonotype: As yet, its antigen is unknown.

J was trimmed by 1 base and V by 3 bases; bases with no gene match: 1. Germline CDR1 is SEHNR and CDR2 is FQNEAQ (reference sequence). CDR3 size: 15 residues. TCRdb ran MiXCR on the reads and lists one entry per CDR3 protein. The repertoire holds fewer than 200,000 distinct CDR3 sequences, with approximately 19% as singletons. The V call is TRBV7-9, the J call TRBJ2-5, with TRBD2 matching over 11 bases. Sequences were obtained from PBMCs. The sequence derives from a human donor in good health (CMV status not recorded). Some clones in this sample may be carry-over from other donors' samples. The CDR3 DNA reads as TGTGCCAGCAGCTTGGGACTAGCGGTCCAAGAGACCCAGTACTTC. Translated, it gives CASSLGLAVQETQYF.